This TCR beta chain was profiled in a study of cytomegalovirus exposure and HLA in healthy donors. The donors were members of the roughly 130-subject validation cohort (separate from the approximately 670-subject first cohort). This CDR3 is built from 17 residues. CDR1 SNHLY and CDR2 FYNNEI come from the germline V gene. The V gene end was trimmed by 4 bases and the J gene end by 5 bases; junction bases not matched to a gene: 10. The table came from immunoSEQ multiplex PCR; TCRdb's copy has only in-frame clones and leaves some out. The table includes around 300,000 clones, approximately 87% detected once. Study-wide findings and caveats: Some TCR beta chains (roughly 150 of them) were listed as cytomegalovirus-associated. Specificity of a few CMV-associated chains for CMV antigens was verified in vitro. For most TCR sequences rarity was the rule, although some public TCRs occurred in many donors.

As for this clone: Its antigen remains unknown.

The sequencing sample was made of PBMCs. The TCR was taken from a woman aged 18-35 years in good health and CMV-seronegative. The genes are TRBV2 and TRBJ2-1; 11 bases align to TRBD2. In DNA, the CDR3 is TGTGCCAGCAGTGGACTTTGGGGGACTAGCGGAAACAATGAGCAGTTCTTC. Its protein product is CASSGLWGTSGNNEQFF.